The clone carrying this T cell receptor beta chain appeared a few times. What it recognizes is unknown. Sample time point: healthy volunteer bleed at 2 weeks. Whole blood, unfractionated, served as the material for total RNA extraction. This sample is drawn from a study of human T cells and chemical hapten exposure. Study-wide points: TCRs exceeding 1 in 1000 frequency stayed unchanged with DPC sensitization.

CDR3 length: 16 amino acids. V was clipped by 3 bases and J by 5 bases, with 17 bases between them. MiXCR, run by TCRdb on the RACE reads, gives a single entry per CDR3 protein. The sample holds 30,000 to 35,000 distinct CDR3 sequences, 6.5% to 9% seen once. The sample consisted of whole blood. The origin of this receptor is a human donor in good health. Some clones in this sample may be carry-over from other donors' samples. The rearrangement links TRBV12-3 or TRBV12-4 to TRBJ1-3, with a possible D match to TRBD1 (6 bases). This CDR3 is CASSLSGAQERNTIYF. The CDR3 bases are TGTGCCAGCAGTTTGTCAGGGGCGCAGGAAAGAAACACCATATATTTT.